This TCR beta chain came from a study of T cells in Graves' hyperthyroidism and ophthalmopathy (dated by TCRdb to the late 2010s). Context from the whole study: Peripheral blood was sampled at the time of initial diagnosis, prior to any treatment. To identify TCR V-J signatures that set the groups apart, the researchers used a discovery cohort of about a hundred patients, made up of 40 to 45 with Graves' ophthalmopathy and 57 with stable Graves' hyperthyroidism. Whether ophthalmopathy could be predicted prospectively was tested in an independent validation cohort made up of approximately 19 hyperthyroidism patients plus 17 patients who later progressed to ophthalmopathy. For training and testing, the 100 or so patients in the discovery cohort were randomly divided in a 7:3 ratio. The study also compared thyroid tissue and blood T-cell repertoires from about 6 Graves' hyperthyroidism patients. After blood sampling, hyperthyroidism patients were treated with methimazole at a starting dose of 30 mg daily, and ophthalmopathy patients were treated with high-dose intravenous methylprednisolone. According to the paper, TCR Vbeta CDR3 sequencing was carried out on over 130 peripheral blood samples, which came from under 50 ophthalmopathy, around 75 hyperthyroidism and roughly 17 progressor patients. Points the paper makes about the study in general: No statistical method was used to fix the sample size in advance, and group allocation was not hidden from the investigators. Ophthalmopathy was separated from stable hyperthyroidism by a 13 V-J signature model, with about 86% sensitivity and about 81% specificity obtained in cross-validation and 80%/75% obtained in testing. In validation, the model predicted progression to ophthalmopathy a median of approximately 6.3 months before onset, with approximately 70% sensitivity and nearly 75% specificity. Most expanded thyroid clonotypes (frequency above 0.001) were also detected in blood, suggesting blood repertoires may reflect thyroid immune responses.

A patient counted as having stable Graves' hyperthyroidism if no progression to ophthalmopathy occurred over 18 months of follow-up. Hyperthyroidism patients were aged 18 to 65 years and newly diagnosed, with disease duration of less than 2 months. Exclusion was applied to patients with uncontrolled infections, other autoimmune diseases, pregnancy or lactation. Diagnoses were based on clinical symptoms, serum thyroxine and TRAb, thyroid ultrasound and orbital computed tomography. PBMCs were isolated from roughly 10 ml of fresh peripheral blood by Ficoll-Paque density gradient centrifugation. Total RNA was extracted with Trizol reagent, and quality was checked on an Agilent 2100 Bioanalyzer. Amplification of TCR beta CDR3 regions was carried out from RNA transcripts. The first round of RT-PCR for the TCR CDR3 was performed with the HTBI primer set and the Qiagen OneStep RT-PCR kit. A second multiplex PCR round built the libraries, followed by size selection and purification. Paired-end sequencing of the libraries was performed with 100 bp reads on an Illumina HiSeq2000. Regarding the original processing steps: SOAPnuke was used to process the raw data, with reads discarded if the reads contained adapters or uncalled bases, had a mean Phred below 15, or lacked an exact constant-primer or identifier match. COPE v1.2.5 was used to merge high-quality paired reads, and clonotypes were defined as unique nucleotide sequences. MiTCR v1.1 was used to align clonotypes to the IMGT TRBV, TRBD and TRBJ reference segments. Only V-J combinations with frequency above 0.0001, covering 99.2% of repertoires, were analysed. A TCS score was defined as the ratio between F50 (clonal expansion) and ExV (chaos), using BLOSUM62-based TCRdist between CDR3 peptides within each V-J. Welch's t-statistics and random forest reduced fewer than 550 V-J features to about 12, which were used in a naive Bayes classifier (R e1071). TCRdb took the public reads, trimmed them with fastp at Q25, ran MiXCR for clone calling and kept in-frame beta chains. Entries that share a CDR3 protein sequence are merged under the most common genes and DNA. The V and J calls were not made by the authors but by TCRdb's processing. The sample table lists 350,000 to 400,000 distinct CDR3 sequences, 19% of them with a count of one. The ten largest clones take up around 3.4% of the sample.

Cut back by 5 bases and 3 bases, the V and J ends lie 11 bases apart. Taken from cysteine to phenylalanine, the CDR3 has 14 residues. The sequence is cut down to CDR3 DNA, 42 bases in frame from base 1. This clonotype was observed at least ten times. The target of this receptor is not known. No base qualities exist here, and no much larger clone lies one base off it. The sequenced material came from blood. The receptor's source is a woman aged 18-29 years with Graves' hyperthyroidism. Recombination joined TRBV12-3 or TRBV12-4 with TRBJ1-3; a tentative D match to TRBD1 spans 5 bases. Read as DNA, the sequence is TGTGCCAGCAGTCTGAGGGGAGGTGGAAACACCATATATTTT. The resulting protein is CASSLRGGGNTIYF.